The next 27 T cell receptor beta chains were all read from a single sample in a study of T cell repertoires in cytomegalovirus infection. Their antigen targets remain unknown. TCRdb fed the reads into MiXCR, producing one record per CDR3 protein. The table includes a few hundred thousand distinct CDR3 sequences, just under 40% detected once. Sequenced material: cultured PBMCs, taken from culture after CMV antigen stimulation. These receptor sequences come from a human donor in good health (CMV status not recorded). Some clones in this sample may be carry-over from other donors' samples.

The rearrangement links TRBV24-1 to TRBJ2-5; D may be TRBD1 or TRBD2 (6 bases each). The CDR3 covers 16 residues. V dropped 1 base and J dropped 9 bases, with 20 bases sitting between them. CDR1 is KGHDR and CDR2 is SFDVKD in the germline V gene. The CDR3 DNA reads TGTGCCACCAGTGATTTCCAAAGAGGGGGGCAAGCGGCCCAGTACTTC. Its translation: CATSDFQRGGQAAQYF.

This clonotype was seen many times. V gene TRBV7-2 combines with J gene TRBJ1-5, with D maybe TRBD1 (5 bases). With 3 bases removed from V and 0 bases from J, the gap between germline ends came to 12 bases. Germline V lookup: CDR1 SGHTA, CDR2 FQGNSA. The CDR3 has 16 amino acids. CDR3 sequence: CASSFSGGGSNQPQHF. The CDR3 bases are TGTGCCAGCAGCTTTTCGGGTGGGGGTAGCAATCAGCCCCAGCATTTT.

The chain carries TRBV14 and TRBJ2-6; 9 bases are shared with TRBD2. Germline V gene data show CDR1 as SGHDN and CDR2 as FVKESK. V lost 0 bases, J lost 2 bases, and 11 bases stayed unmatched. This CDR3 region has 20 residues. The CDR3 protein is CASSQDRRHSGSPGANVLTF. As DNA, the CDR3 is TGTGCCAGCAGCCAAGACCGCAGACATAGCGGGAGCCCTGGGGCCAACGTCCTGACTTTC.

This rearrangement joins TRBV4-2 to TRBJ2-4, with 7 positions matching TRBD1. This CDR3 has 17 amino acids. The ends lost 3 bases at V and 1 base at J; junction bases unmatched: 9. The germline gives CDR1 LGHNA, CDR2 YNFKEQ. The CDR3 DNA reads as TGTGCCAGCAGCCACAATAGACAGGGTTGGGCCAAAAACATTCAGTACTTC. It yields the protein CASSHNRQGWAKNIQYF.

This clonotype was seen a few times. V gene TRBV7-2 combines with J gene TRBJ2-5; D perhaps matches TRBD1 (5 bases). Trimming cost V 0 bases and J 2 bases, with 13 bases left between them. The CDR3 totals 16 residues. CDR1 SGHTA and CDR2 FQGNSA come from the germline V gene. In DNA, the CDR3 is TGTGCCAGCAGCTTAGCGCTCGGGCAGGGTCAAGAGACCCAGTACTTC. Protein product: CASSLALGQGQETQYF.

This clonotype was detected many times. The chain couples TRBV7-2 to TRBJ1-2; maybe TRBD1 (5 bases). This CDR3 is 16 amino acids long. The V gene lost 2 bases and the J gene lost 5 bases, with 18 bases spanning the gap. In germline, CDR1 is SGHTA, CDR2 FQGNSA. DNA for the CDR3: TGTGCCAGCAGCTTATTGGGTATCGGGACCGTTTATGGCTACACCTTC. Amino acid sequence: CASSLLGIGTVYGYTF.

This chain connects TRBV2 to TRBJ2-7; D may be TRBD1 (6 bases). V dropped 7 bases and J dropped 3 bases, with 16 bases sitting between them. The CDR3 loop spans 14 amino acids. Germline V lookup: CDR1 SNHLY, CDR2 FYNNEI. This CDR3 is CASNDGRGGYEQYF. CDR3 nucleotide sequence: TGTGCCAGCAACGACGGCAGGGGTGGCTACGAGCAGTACTTC.

The chain combines TRBV27 with TRBJ2-7; D is perhaps TRBD2 (6 bases). Trimming cost V 5 bases and J 4 bases, with 12 bases left between them. The germline V gene encodes CDR1 MNHEY and CDR2 SMNVEV (reference sequence). This CDR3 spans 13 amino acids. The CDR3 nucleotides read TGTGCCAGCAGTCCGTGGGGGGATTACGAGCAGTACTTC. Protein product: CASSPWGDYEQYF.

This clonotype was counted a few times. The V and J genes are TRBV6-5 and TRBJ1-5, with 8 bases matching TRBD1. Germline V gene data show CDR1 as MNHEY and CDR2 as SVGAGI. The V gene end was trimmed by 7 bases and the J gene end by 2 bases; junction bases not matched to a gene: 10. The CDR3 extends over 16 amino acids. The CDR3 coding sequence is TGTGCCAGCATCGCCCGGACAGGGCTTGGCAATCAGCCCCAGCATTTT. Its protein product is CASIARTGLGNQPQHF.

This clonotype has only a few counts. Here the CDR3 reads CASRVRVTDTQYF. The CDR3 DNA reads as TGTGCCAGCCGGGTGCGGGTCACAGATACGCAGTATTTT. This chain connects TRBV6-2 or TRBV6-3 to TRBJ2-3; perhaps TRBD2 as D (5 bases). This CDR3 has 13 amino acids. The ends were cut back, 8 bases at V and 2 bases at J, with 11 bases in the middle. Germline loops: CDR1 MNHEY, CDR2 SVGEGT.

This clonotype was picked up a small number of times. The V and J genes are TRBV7-6 and TRBJ1-4; TRBD1 agrees at 10 bases. The CDR3 extends over 14 amino acids. The junction had 9 bases not matched to a gene; V was cut back by 5 bases and J by 12 bases. The germline CDR1 and CDR2 sequences are SGHVS and FNYEAQ. CDR3 bases: TGTGCCAGCAGCGCATGGACAGGGGGTGGAGAACTGTTTTTT. Amino acids: CASSAWTGGGELFF.

The rearrangement links TRBV18 to TRBJ2-1; D is unresolved. V was pared by 5 bases and J by 4 bases, with 9 bases between. Germline V gene sequence: CDR1 KGHSH, CDR2 LQKENI. The CDR3 is 13 residues long. As DNA, the CDR3 is TGTGCCAGCTCATTTTCACCTTACAATGAGCAGTTCTTC. This sequence encodes CASSFSPYNEQFF.

V is TRBV4-3 and J is TRBJ2-7; 9 nucleotides line up with TRBD1. Germline lookup yields CDR1 LGHNA and CDR2 YSLEER. The ends lost 3 bases at V and 5 bases at J; junction bases unmatched: 8. The CDR3 is 15 amino acids. CDR3 loop: CASSQSAGTGHEQYF. In nucleotides, the CDR3 is TGCGCCAGCAGCCAGTCCGCCGGGACAGGGCACGAGCAGTACTTC.

V usage is TRBV4-1 and J usage is TRBJ1-5; 7 bases fit TRBD1. Germline assignment: CDR1 MGHRA and CDR2 YSYEKL. The CDR3 totals 14 residues. V shed 3 bases and J 7 bases; nucleotides not matched to a gene: 6. CDR3 sequence reads: CASSQRGLGQPQHF. As DNA, the CDR3 is TGCGCCAGCAGCCAGAGGGGGCTTGGACAGCCCCAGCATTTT.

The chain joins TRBV4-1 to TRBJ2-1; TRBD1 matches at 11 bases. CDR3 length: 15 residues. Germline loops: CDR1 MGHRA, CDR2 YSYEKL. The V gene end was trimmed by 4 bases and the J gene end by 7 bases; junction bases not matched to a gene: 6. The chain's CDR3 is CASSRRRDRGNEQFF. CDR3 in DNA: TGCGCCAGCAGCCGGAGGCGGGACAGGGGGAATGAGCAGTTCTTC.

This rearrangement joins TRBV20-1 to TRBJ2-1; TRBD2 might be the D (7 bases). The V end lost 7 bases, the J end lost 2 bases, and 24 bases lay between the germline ends. This CDR3 has 17 residues. Germline assignment: CDR1 DFQATT and CDR2 SNEGSKA (reference sequence). The CDR3 spells CSVGGTPRGGAYNEQFF. Written as DNA, the CDR3 is TGCAGTGTGGGCGGGACTCCAAGGGGGGGTGCCTACAATGAGCAGTTCTTC.

This clonotype came up a few times. The chain has TRBV7-2 and TRBJ2-1; 12 bases line up with TRBD2. V lost 1 base, J lost 9 bases, and 7 bases stayed unmatched. The CDR3 consists of 16 residues. Germline CDR1 SGHTA, CDR2 FQGNSA. CDR3 nucleotide sequence: TGTGCCAGCAGCTTAGATCTAGCGGGGGGGCGGAGTGAGCAGTTCTTC. It translates to CASSLDLAGGRSEQFF.

The chain recombines TRBV6-2 or TRBV6-3 with TRBJ2-1; 7 bases are a match to TRBD2. The CDR3 sequence is 15 residues long. V shed 8 bases and J 2 bases; nucleotides not matched to a gene: 9. Germline CDR1 and CDR2: MNHEY and SVGEGT. The DNA of the CDR3 is TGTGCCAGCCGACTAGCCGAGCTCCCCTACAATGAGCAGTTCTTC. Translated: CASRLAELPYNEQFF.

V gene TRBV6-5 combines with J gene TRBJ1-1; D is undetermined. The V end lost 5 bases, the J end lost 3 bases, and 13 bases lay between the germline ends. The CDR3 covers 14 residues. The V gene's germline CDR1 is MNHEY and CDR2 SVGAGI. The CDR3 coding sequence is TGTGCCAGCAGTCCAGGTCTCAGGCACACTGAAGCTTTCTTT. Residues: CASSPGLRHTEAFF.

The V gene is TRBV4-1, the J gene TRBJ2-1; D ambiguous. The CDR3 loop spans 16 amino acids. CDR1 and CDR2 from the germline V gene are MGHRA and YSYEKL. The V end was cut by 3 bases, the J end by 0 bases, with 12 bases between. CDR3 region: CASSQRQPSSYNEQFF. The DNA for the CDR3 is TGCGCCAGCAGCCAGCGACAACCCAGCTCCTACAATGAGCAGTTCTTC.

This clonotype appeared a few times. The gene calls are TRBV7-2 and TRBJ1-1; D might be TRBD1 (5 bases). V lost 3 bases and J 3 bases, leaving 8 bases between the germline ends. The CDR3 loop spans 13 amino acids. CDR1 and CDR2 from the germline V gene are SGHTA and FQGNSA. DNA for the CDR3: TGTGCCAGCAGCTTGGGACTATACACTGAAGCTTTCTTT. Protein: CASSLGLYTEAFF.

This clonotype was detected only a few times. The gene calls are TRBV7-9 and TRBJ2-1; 11 bases are shared with TRBD2. Per the germline V gene, CDR1 is SEHNR and CDR2 is FQNEAQ (reference sequence). V was pared by 5 bases and J by 4 bases, with 13 bases of the junction left unmatched. This CDR3 is built from 18 residues. This CDR3 reads CASSVRAIAGGKYNEQFF. The CDR3 nucleotides read TGTGCCAGCAGCGTCAGAGCCATAGCGGGGGGGAAATACAATGAGCAGTTCTTC.

This clonotype has a handful of counts. This rearrangement joins TRBV7-2 to TRBJ2-7; weak D call: TRBD2 (6 bases). Trimming removed 0 bases from V and 3 bases from J, with 12 bases in between. The CDR3 consists of 15 residues. CDR1 is SGHTA and CDR2 is FQGNSA in the germline V gene. CDR3 DNA: TGTGCCAGCAGCTTAGCGCGGGGCATGTACTACGAGCAGTACTTC. Translation: CASSLARGMYYEQYF.

This clonotype was counted only a few times. The V gene is TRBV6-6, the J gene TRBJ1-2, with D possibly matching TRBD1 (5 bases). V lost 8 bases and J lost 4, with 23 bases in between. CDR1 and CDR2 (germline): MNHNY, SVGAGI (reference sequence). This CDR3 has 16 residues. The chain's CDR3 is CASGGGESSLAYGYTF. The CDR3 bases are TGTGCCAGCGGCGGGGGGGAGAGCTCCTTGGCCTATGGCTACACCTTC.

J is TRBJ2-7 and V is TRBV29-1, with 9 bases that match TRBD2. The CDR3 loop spans 15 amino acids. After removal of 4 bases from V and 3 bases from J, the junction contained 10 bases not matched to a gene. The germline V gene encodes CDR1 SQVTM and CDR2 ANQGSEA. The CDR3 loop reads CSVVSLSGRIYEQYF. The CDR3 coding sequence is TGCAGCGTTGTTTCCCTTAGCGGGAGAATCTACGAGCAGTACTTC.

This clonotype turned up a few times. CDR3 nucleotides: TGTGCCAGCAGGTCAACCGGGACAAGGAACACTGAAGCTTTCTTT. This translates into CASRSTGTRNTEAFF. The V and J genes are TRBV7-2 and TRBJ1-1, with D perhaps matching TRBD1 (6 bases). CDR1 and CDR2 (germline): SGHTA, FQGNSA. The CDR3 spans 15 residues. The V and J ends lost 6 bases and 1 base respectively, with 15 bases between them.

This clonotype was detected only a few times. CDR3 sequence reads: CASSYSGQYLTYEQYF. Here the CDR3 DNA reads TGTGCCAGCAGTTACTCGGGACAGTACCTTACCTACGAGCAGTACTTC. This chain connects TRBV6-2 or TRBV6-3 to TRBJ2-7; TRBD1 matches 7 bases. The CDR3 has 16 amino acids. V was clipped by 0 bases and J by 2 bases; unmatched bases: 7. CDR1 is MNHEY, CDR2 SVGEGT, per germline.